Listed below are T cell receptor beta chains from one sample, sequenced in a study of cytomegalovirus exposure and HLA in healthy donors. The assay was immunoSEQ multiplex PCR, and TCRdb's table has in-frame clones only and misses some. The repertoire holds about 140,000 clones, with roughly 76% as singletons. The sequencing sample was made of PBMCs. The origin of the receptors is a woman aged 30 to 39 in good health and CMV-seronegative. CDR3s include the opening cysteine and the closing phenylalanine or tryptophan. The D gene is left open where the match is weak. Part of the rows lack a size; the others show once, few, many or a class for expanded clones.

j_gene: TRBJ2-3
abundance: -
d_gene: -
v_gene: TRBV7-8
CDR3aa: CASGPGEAGGTDTQYF
CDR3nt: TGTGCCAGCGGACCAGGAGAGGCGGGTGGCACAGATACGCAGTATTTT

j_gene: TRBJ2-7
abundance: few
d_gene: TRBD1
v_gene: TRBV7-2
CDR3aa: CASSAMSYRGVREQYF
CDR3nt: TGTGCCAGCAGCGCAATGTCGTACAGGGGCGTCAGGGAGCAGTACTTC

j_gene: TRBJ1-1
abundance: few
d_gene: TRBD1
v_gene: TRBV6-5
CDR3aa: CASRSGGAGNTEAFF
CDR3nt: TGTGCCAGCAGATCAGGGGGCGCGGGAAACACTGAAGCTTTCTTT

j_gene: TRBJ2-3
abundance: -
d_gene: -
v_gene: TRBV18
CDR3aa: CASSPRQASTDTQYF
CDR3nt: TGTGCCAGCTCACCACGACAGGCAAGCACAGATACGCAGTATTTT

j_gene: TRBJ1-6
abundance: few
d_gene: TRBD1
v_gene: TRBV6-5
CDR3aa: CASSPQGPGSPLHF
CDR3nt: TGTGCCAGCAGCCCACAGGGGCCGGGTTCACCCCTCCACTTT

j_gene: TRBJ2-5
abundance: -
d_gene: -
v_gene: TRBV4-2
CDR3aa: CASSQGQGWQQETQYF
CDR3nt: TGTGCCAGCAGCCAAGGGCAGGGGTGGCAACAAGAGACCCAGTACTTC

j_gene: TRBJ2-3
abundance: -
d_gene: -
v_gene: TRBV7-2
CDR3aa: CASSPSGYSTDTQYF
CDR3nt: TGTGCCAGCAGCCCAAGCGGTTATAGCACAGATACGCAGTATTTT

j_gene: TRBJ2-7
abundance: -
d_gene: -
v_gene: TRBV18
CDR3aa: CASSPEVSLSYEQYF
CDR3nt: TGTGCCAGCTCACCAGAGGTAAGCCTCTCCTACGAGCAGTACTTC

j_gene: TRBJ2-5
abundance: -
d_gene: -
v_gene: TRBV29-1
CDR3aa: CSVGTGRGVETQYF
CDR3nt: TGCAGCGTTGGAACAGGTCGAGGAGTGGAGACCCAGTACTTC

j_gene: TRBJ1-1
abundance: few
d_gene: -
v_gene: TRBV10-3
CDR3aa: CAISERWDIEAFF
CDR3nt: TGTGCCATCAGTGAAAGATGGGACATTGAAGCTTTCTTT

j_gene: TRBJ2-7
abundance: -
d_gene: TRBD2
v_gene: TRBV11-2
CDR3aa: CASSPRTSGDLSYEQYF
CDR3nt: TGTGCCAGCAGCCCAAGGACTAGCGGGGACCTTTCCTACGAGCAGTACTTC

j_gene: TRBJ1-2
abundance: -
d_gene: TRBD1
v_gene: TRBV6-1
CDR3aa: CASSEFRTGGFGYTF
CDR3nt: TGTGCCAGCAGTGAGTTCCGGACAGGGGGCTTTGGCTACACCTTC

j_gene: TRBJ1-2
abundance: -
d_gene: -
v_gene: TRBV6-5
CDR3aa: CASSYLTGPYGYTF
CDR3nt: TGTGCCAGCAGTTACTTGACAGGACCGTATGGCTACACCTTC

j_gene: TRBJ2-7
abundance: -
d_gene: TRBD1
v_gene: TRBV7-2
CDR3aa: CASSRDRDTYEQYF
CDR3nt: TGTGCCAGCAGCCGGGACAGGGACACCTACGAGCAGTACTTC

j_gene: TRBJ1-2
abundance: -
d_gene: -
v_gene: TRBV4-2
CDR3aa: CASSQEAATVLYGYTF
CDR3nt: TGTGCCAGCAGCCAAGAGGCAGCGACGGTCCTCTATGGCTACACCTTC

j_gene: TRBJ2-1
abundance: -
d_gene: -
v_gene: TRBV7-6
CDR3aa: CASSIGRRGSHNEQFF
CDR3nt: TGTGCCAGCAGTATTGGGCGTCGGGGGTCCCACAATGAGCAGTTCTTC

j_gene: TRBJ1-5
abundance: -
d_gene: TRBD1
v_gene: TRBV27
CDR3aa: CASSLRTGGLDQPQHF
CDR3nt: TGTGCCAGCAGTTTGCGGACAGGCGGCCTGGATCAGCCCCAGCATTTT

j_gene: TRBJ2-5
abundance: -
d_gene: -
v_gene: TRBV5-4
CDR3aa: CASSHRDVQETQYF
CDR3nt: TGTGCCAGCAGCCACAGGGACGTCCAAGAGACCCAGTACTTC

j_gene: TRBJ2-3
abundance: -
d_gene: TRBD2
v_gene: TRBV2
CDR3aa: CASSEGGRAPDTQYF
CDR3nt: TGTGCCAGCAGTGAGGGCGGGAGGGCCCCGGATACGCAGTATTTT

j_gene: TRBJ2-7
abundance: -
d_gene: -
v_gene: TRBV7-8
CDR3aa: CASSAGVEQYF
CDR3nt: TGTGCCAGCAGCGCAGGGGTCGAGCAGTACTTC

j_gene: TRBJ2-2
abundance: -
d_gene: TRBD2
v_gene: TRBV6-6
CDR3aa: CASSYGGGRGTGELFF
CDR3nt: TGTGCCAGCAGTTACGGTGGCGGGAGGGGCACCGGGGAGCTGTTTTTT

j_gene: TRBJ2-1
abundance: once
d_gene: TRBD2
v_gene: TRBV4-1
CDR3aa: CASSQENSLAGWDEQFF
CDR3nt: TGCGCCAGCAGCCAAGAAAACTCGCTAGCGGGGTGGGATGAGCAGTTCTTC

j_gene: TRBJ1-4
abundance: -
d_gene: TRBD1
v_gene: TRBV18
CDR3aa: CASSPDRADEKLFF
CDR3nt: TGTGCCAGCTCACCTGACAGGGCCGATGAAAAACTGTTTTTT

j_gene: TRBJ2-5
abundance: few
d_gene: TRBD2
v_gene: TRBV30
CDR3aa: CAWGLAQETQYF
CDR3nt: TGTGCCTGGGGACTAGCTCAAGAGACCCAGTACTTC

j_gene: TRBJ1-5
abundance: -
d_gene: TRBD1
v_gene: TRBV27
CDR3aa: CASSLSLAGGRFRNQPQHF
CDR3nt: TGTGCCAGCAGTTTATCGTTGGCAGGGGGCCGGTTTAGAAATCAGCCCCAGCATTTT

j_gene: TRBJ1-1
abundance: few
d_gene: -
v_gene: TRBV30
CDR3aa: CAWKRVNTEAFF
CDR3nt: TGTGCCTGGAAGAGGGTGAACACTGAAGCTTTCTTT

j_gene: TRBJ2-2
abundance: -
d_gene: TRBD1
v_gene: TRBV6-1
CDR3aa: CASSEDRQGKGGELFF
CDR3nt: TGTGCCAGCAGTGAAGATCGACAGGGGAAGGGCGGGGAGCTGTTTTTT

j_gene: TRBJ2-5
abundance: once
d_gene: -
v_gene: TRBV19
CDR3aa: CASSPAGAGETQYF
CDR3nt: TGTGCCAGTAGTCCTGCAGGGGCAGGGGAGACCCAGTACTTC

j_gene: TRBJ1-2
abundance: once
d_gene: TRBD1
v_gene: TRBV28
CDR3aa: CASGPDRLNYGYTF
CDR3nt: TGTGCCAGCGGGCCGGACAGGCTTAACTATGGCTACACCTTC

j_gene: TRBJ2-5
abundance: few
d_gene: -
v_gene: TRBV5-1
CDR3aa: CASKGGTIQETQYF
CDR3nt: TGCGCCAGCAAGGGCGGGACGATTCAAGAGACCCAGTACTTC

j_gene: TRBJ2-1
abundance: -
d_gene: -
v_gene: TRBV7-2
CDR3aa: CASSLASSYNEQFF
CDR3nt: TGTGCCAGCAGCTTGGCTAGCTCCTACAATGAGCAGTTCTTC

j_gene: TRBJ2-3
abundance: few
d_gene: -
v_gene: TRBV18
CDR3aa: CASSPPRGRSTDTQYF
CDR3nt: TGTGCCAGCTCACCACCAAGGGGCCGAAGCACAGATACGCAGTATTTT

j_gene: TRBJ1-6
abundance: -
d_gene: -
v_gene: TRBV19
CDR3aa: CASSIPSGQIGSPLHF
CDR3nt: TGTGCCAGTAGTATACCGTCAGGGCAGATTGGCTCACCCCTCCACTTT

j_gene: TRBJ2-5
abundance: -
d_gene: TRBD2
v_gene: TRBV2
CDR3aa: CASRKLAGGQETQYF
CDR3nt: TGTGCCAGCAGAAAACTAGCGGGGGGCCAAGAGACCCAGTACTTC

j_gene: TRBJ1-4
abundance: -
d_gene: TRBD1
v_gene: TRBV2
CDR3aa: CASSEGTGGGKLFF
CDR3nt: TGTGCCAGCAGTGAAGGGACAGGGGGCGGGAAACTGTTTTTT

j_gene: TRBJ1-2
abundance: -
d_gene: -
v_gene: TRBV9
CDR3aa: CASSVVGGRRNYGYTF
CDR3nt: TGTGCCAGCAGCGTAGTCGGTGGTCGAAGAAACTATGGCTACACCTTC

j_gene: TRBJ1-2
abundance: -
d_gene: -
v_gene: TRBV29-1
CDR3aa: CSVEIVNYGYTF
CDR3nt: TGCAGCGTTGAAATAGTTAACTATGGCTACACCTTC

j_gene: TRBJ1-4
abundance: few
d_gene: TRBD1
v_gene: TRBV4-1
CDR3aa: CASSQAGTGVEKLFF
CDR3nt: TGCGCCAGCAGCCAGGCCGGGACAGGGGTAGAAAAACTGTTTTTT

j_gene: TRBJ1-1
abundance: -
d_gene: TRBD1
v_gene: TRBV10-3
CDR3aa: CAISVRTGENTEAFF
CDR3nt: TGTGCCATCAGTGTACGAACAGGGGAGAACACTGAAGCTTTCTTT

j_gene: TRBJ1-1
abundance: -
d_gene: TRBD1
v_gene: TRBV14
CDR3aa: CASRRAGTARTEAFF
CDR3nt: TGTGCCAGCAGAAGAGCCGGGACAGCGCGCACTGAAGCTTTCTTT

j_gene: TRBJ1-5
abundance: -
d_gene: TRBD1
v_gene: TRBV30
CDR3aa: CAWNRGRQPQHF
CDR3nt: TGTGCCTGGAACAGGGGGCGTCAGCCCCAGCATTTT

j_gene: TRBJ1-2
abundance: -
d_gene: -
v_gene: TRBV5-1
CDR3aa: CASSLTAANYGYTF
CDR3nt: TGCGCCAGCAGCCTGACAGCTGCTAACTATGGCTACACCTTC

j_gene: TRBJ1-3
abundance: -
d_gene: -
v_gene: TRBV27
CDR3aa: CASSPYRNSGNTIYF
CDR3nt: TGTGCCAGCAGTCCCTATCGTAACTCTGGAAACACCATATATTTT

j_gene: TRBJ1-2
abundance: -
d_gene: -
v_gene: TRBV14
CDR3aa: CASSQVNFGTPYGYTF
CDR3nt: TGTGCCAGCAGCCAAGTAAATTTTGGGACACCCTATGGCTACACCTTC

j_gene: TRBJ1-2
abundance: -
d_gene: TRBD1
v_gene: TRBV30
CDR3aa: CAWSVNQGAAGYTF
CDR3nt: TGTGCCTGGAGTGTAAATCAGGGGGCAGCAGGCTACACCTTC